This paragraph covers one T cell receptor beta chain sequence. V lost 4 bases and J 5 bases, leaving 18 bases between the germline ends. The germline V gene has CDR1 SGHDT and CDR2 YYEEEE. The CDR3 covers 15 residues. The repertoire was sequenced with immunoSEQ multiplex PCR; TCRdb's copy has only in-frame clones and lacks some. The data contain some 260,000 clones, around 84% of them singletons. Those who participated ranged in age from 18 to 89 years and resided in some 24 US areas. The sample is drawn from a study of blood T cell repertoires in COVID-19. Study summary: Collection of acute and convalescent COVID-19 samples took place in the United States, Italy and Spain.

This sequence was found in a man aged 25 to 40 with acute COVID-19. Sequenced: PBMCs or T cells enriched from blood (not recorded which). The chain links TRBV5-6 to TRBJ2-5; possible D gene TRBD2, 6 bases. The CDR3, as DNA: TGTGCCAGCAGCCGGGGCGGGCGGGGAATCGAGACCCAGTACTTC. It specifies CASSRGGRGIETQYF. The full variable domain, with the rest looked up from reference TRBV5-6 and TRBJ2-5, is DAGVTQSPTHLIKTRGQQVTLRCSPKSGHDTVSWYQQALGQGPQFIFQYYEEEERQRGNFPDRFSGHQFPNYSSELNVNALLLGDSALYLCASSRGGRGIETQYFGPGTRLLVL.